The T cell receptor (beta chain) under discussion was sequenced for a study of blood T cell repertoires in COVID-19. Study-level information: Sources were T cells, B-cell-depleted T cells, or PBMCs; the material itself was cDNA or gDNA.

This CDR3 is 11 amino acids long. With 7 bases removed from V and 13 bases from J, the gap between germline ends came to 14 bases. Original data processing: The assay estimated nucleated cells by amplifying reference gene primers. Clones were sequenced by immunoSEQ multiplex PCR, and TCRdb holds only the in-frame ones, with some missing. V, J and clone size were drawn from that table, and D and trimming were deduced from the DNA. The data hold 200,000 to 300,000 clones, with approximately 90% observed a single time. The chain has TRBV12-3 or TRBV12-4 and TRBJ2-4; D unclear. The material sequenced was peripheral blood. The origin of this receptor is a man aged 18 to 30 with active or convalescent COVID-19. CDR3: CASTQSTRQYF. As DNA, the CDR3 is TGTGCCAGCACCCAATCTACGAGGCAGTACTTC.